Sequencing of this TCR beta chain was carried out in a study of response to subunit inactivated influenza vaccine. Points from the study as a whole: Few additional T cells are recruited per seasonal influenza vaccination, authors suggested.

This clonotype has at least ten counts. The target antigen is unknown. MiXCR, applied by TCRdb to the RT-PCR reads, yields one record per CDR3 protein. The sample lists over 650,000 distinct CDR3 sequences; about a fifth were seen once. The receptor comes from a man in his fifties or sixties who received an inactivated influenza vaccine. Material: PBMCs from blood, obtained roughly 5 days after vaccination.

The CDR3 sequence: CASNLYGGSSGANVLTF. The DNA of the CDR3 is TGTGCCAGCAACCTTTACGGAGGTTCCTCTGGGGCCAACGTCCTGACTTTC. The chain combines TRBV12-3 or TRBV12-4 with TRBJ2-6, with D perhaps TRBD2 (5 bases). V was cut by 7 bases and J by 0 bases, with 16 bases left in between. The length of the CDR3 is 17 residues.